The 14 T cell receptor beta chains below all came from one sample that was sequenced in a study of blood T cell repertoires in COVID-19. TCRdb keeps only in-frame clones here, not all; method: immunoSEQ multiplex PCR. The sample holds some 320,000 clones, about nine tenths seen once. The sequenced sample consisted of peripheral blood. All receptors come from a woman aged 25 to 45 who had recovered from COVID-19.

The J gene is TRBJ2-1, the V gene TRBV18; D perhaps matches TRBD1 (6 bases). CDR3 length equals 14 residues. V was pared by 4 bases and J by 5 bases, with 12 bases between. CDR1 and CDR2 from the germline V gene are KGHSH and LQKENI. The CDR3 region has the DNA TGTGCCAGCTCACTACAGGGAGATGACAATGAGCAGTTCTTC. Protein sequence: CASSLQGDDNEQFF. Full variable domain (rest looked up from reference TRBV18 and TRBJ2-1): NAGVMQNPRHLVRRRGQEARLRCSPMKGHSHVYWYRQLPEEGLKFMVYLQKENIIDESGMPKERFSAEFPKEGPSILRIQQVVRGDSAAYFCASSLQGDDNEQFFGPGTRLTVL.

The chain has TRBV27 and TRBJ2-7; possibly TRBD2 for D (5 bases). Looked up from germline, CDR1 is MNHEY and CDR2 is SMNVEV (reference sequence). CDR3 length equals 14 residues. Trimming shortened V by 4 bases and J by 0 bases, and 10 bases separated the two germline ends. DNA of the CDR3: TGTGCCAGCAGTTCTACGGGGAGCTCCTACGAGCAGTACTTC. Amino acid sequence: CASSSTGSSYEQYF.

The chain recombines TRBV28 with TRBJ2-7; a weak D match, TRBD1 (6 bases). Trimming stripped 3 bases from V and 1 base from J, with 10 bases between. The germline gives CDR1 MDHEN, CDR2 SYDVKM. There are 14 residues in the CDR3. CDR3 residues: CASSFGGRSYEQYF. CDR3 in DNA: TGTGCCAGCAGTTTTGGGGGCCGTTCCTACGAGCAGTACTTC.

This chain joins TRBV6-4 and TRBJ1-6; 9 bases line up with TRBD1. V was clipped by 0 bases and J by 7 bases; unmatched bases: 4. From germline, CDR1 is MRHNA and CDR2 SNTAGT. The CDR3 contains 16 residues. In DNA form, the CDR3 reads TGTGCCAGCAGTGACTCTCCCGGGACAGGGAATTCACCCCTCCACTTT. Protein sequence: CASSDSPGTGNSPLHF.

The chain combines TRBV7-2 with TRBJ2-1, with 12 bases lining up with TRBD2. The CDR3 loop spans 17 amino acids. After removal of 4 bases from V and 7 bases from J, the junction contained 11 bases not matched to a gene. Germline V gene sequence: CDR1 SGHTA, CDR2 FQGNSA. As DNA, the CDR3 is TGTGCCAGCAGCTCACTAGCGGGGGGCACACTACGGAATGAGCAGTTCTTC. It translates to CASSSLAGGTLRNEQFF.

V is TRBV7-6 and J is TRBJ2-1; 10 bases are shared with TRBD2. The trim removed 1 base at V and 5 bases at J, leaving 11 bases unmatched. CDR3 length equals 18 residues. Looked up from germline, CDR1 is SGHVS and CDR2 is FNYEAQ. DNA of the CDR3: TGTGCCAGCAGCTTAGTTCCAACTACTAGCGGGGACGACAATGAGCAGTTCTTC. It specifies CASSLVPTTSGDDNEQFF.

The count of this clone is one. This rearrangement joins TRBV6-5 to TRBJ2-7; D remains ambiguous. Germline V CDR1 and CDR2: MNHEY, SVGAGI. V was clipped by 2 bases and J by 4 bases, with 9 bases between them. The CDR3 covers 13 residues. CDR3 region: CASSYGPTYEQYF. CDR3 DNA sequence: TGTGCCAGCAGTTACGGCCCAACATACGAGCAGTACTTC.

The chain has TRBV19 and TRBJ2-6, with TRBD1 identical over 8 bases. The length of the CDR3 is 15 residues. The germline gives CDR1 LNHDA, CDR2 SQIVND (reference sequence). After removal of 6 bases from V and 4 bases from J, the junction contained 5 bases not matched to a gene. The CDR3 sequence is CASSPTGVGANVLTF. DNA for the CDR3: TGTGCCAGTAGCCCGACAGGGGTGGGGGCCAACGTCCTGACTTTC. Variable domain in full (rest from reference TRBV19 and TRBJ2-6): DGGITQSPKYLFRKEGQNVTLSCEQNLNHDAMYWYRQDPGQGLRLIYYSQIVNDFQKGDIAEGYSVSREKKESFPLTVTSAQKNPTAFYLCASSPTGVGANVLTFGAGSRLTVL.

This chain links TRBV5-1 with TRBJ2-5; TRBD2 matches at 11 bases. Germline V gene data show CDR1 as SGHRS and CDR2 as YFSETQ. The CDR3 has 15 residues. The ends lost 4 bases at V and 5 bases at J; junction bases unmatched: 7. This CDR3 reads CASSGTSGKGETQYF. Here the CDR3 DNA reads TGCGCCAGCAGCGGGACTAGCGGAAAGGGGGAGACCCAGTACTTC.

The rearrangement uses TRBV18 and TRBJ2-1; D is possibly TRBD2 (7 bases). This CDR3 is 13 amino acids long. Germline V lookup: CDR1 KGHSH, CDR2 LQKENI. Trimming shortened V by 10 bases and J by 8 bases, and 18 bases separated the two germline ends. Written as DNA, the CDR3 is TGTGCCAACCCAAGGGGGGGAAGGGATGAGCAGTTCTTC. Translated, it gives CANPRGGRDEQFF.

The V call is TRBV5-6, the J call TRBJ1-6; TRBD1 matches at 10 bases. The CDR3 totals 19 residues. The V and J ends lost 0 bases and 0 bases, in that order; junction bases with no gene match: 6. CDR1 and CDR2 from the germline V gene are SGHDT and YYEEEE. CDR3 bases: TGTGCCAGCAGCTTGGGTCCGGGACAGGGGCCCTCCTATAATTCACCCCTCCACTTT. Residues: CASSLGPGQGPSYNSPLHF.

This clone was picked up a small number of times. V usage is TRBV5-4 and J usage is TRBJ2-5, with 7 bases that match TRBD2. Trimming removed 0 bases from V and 3 bases from J; junction bases left unmatched: 5. CDR1 SGHNT and CDR2 YYREEE come from the germline V gene (reference sequence). There are 15 residues in the CDR3. The CDR3 here is CASSLGLAAEETQYF. CDR3 sequence (DNA): TGTGCCAGCAGCTTGGGTCTAGCGGCCGAAGAGACCCAGTACTTC.

The chain employs TRBV27 and TRBJ1-1; 12 bases map to TRBD1. V dropped 5 bases and J dropped 4; count of bases not matched to a gene: 8. Germline V CDR1 and CDR2: MNHEY, SMNVEV (reference sequence). The CDR3 extends over 16 amino acids. CDR3 sequence: CASSPGQGARSTEAFF. The CDR3 DNA follows: TGTGCCAGCAGTCCGGGACAGGGGGCAAGGAGCACTGAAGCTTTCTTT.

The chain uses TRBV5-1 and TRBJ2-6, with D possibly TRBD2 on 5 matching bases. With 7 bases removed from V and 0 bases from J, the gap between germline ends came to 14 bases. The CDR3 extends over 16 amino acids. CDR1 and CDR2 from the germline V gene are SGHRS and YFSETQ. The chain's CDR3 is CASGSLFFSGANVLTF. CDR3 nucleotides: TGCGCCAGCGGGAGTCTCTTCTTCTCTGGGGCCAACGTCCTGACTTTC.